This T cell receptor beta chain was documented in a study of blood T cells in healthy people across ages. Study outcomes and limitations: Diversity of TCR beta per million T cells declined in a roughly linear way with age.

The authors ran a second PCR of roughly 6 to 11 cycles using a sample-barcoded 5' primer and a J-beta primer mix. Using its own MiXCR run on the 5' RACE reads, TCRdb lists one record per CDR3 protein. Of about a million distinct CDR3 sequences in the sample, more than 30% are singletons; the top ten hold 13%. Each sample had at least 6.5 million PBMCs isolated. The CDR3 loop spans 15 amino acids. Trimming took off 5 bases at V and 2 bases at J, with 14 bases between the two ends. Germline loops: CDR1 MNHEY, CDR2 SVGAGI. With respect to this clonotype: Its target is not known.

Sequenced: blood. The rearrangement uses TRBV6-5 and TRBJ2-3, with D possibly being TRBD2 (7 bases). The TCR originated in a man aged 18 to 29 in good health. The CDR3 DNA reads as TGTGCCAGCAGTGAACGGGGGGCAAACACAGATACGCAGTATTTT. Protein product: CASSERGANTDTQYF.